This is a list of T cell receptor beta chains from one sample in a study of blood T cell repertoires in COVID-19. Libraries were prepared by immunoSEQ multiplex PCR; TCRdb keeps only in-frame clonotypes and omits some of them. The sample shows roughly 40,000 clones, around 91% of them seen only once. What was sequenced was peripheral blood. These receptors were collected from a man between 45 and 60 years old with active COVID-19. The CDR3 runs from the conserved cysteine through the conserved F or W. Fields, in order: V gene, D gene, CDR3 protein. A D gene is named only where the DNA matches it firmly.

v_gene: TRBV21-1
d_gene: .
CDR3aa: CASSRVTGVGSYNSPLHF

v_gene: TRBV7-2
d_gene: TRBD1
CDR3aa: CASSALTGGGYGYTF

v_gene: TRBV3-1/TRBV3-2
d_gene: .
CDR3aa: CASSRAQASNYGYTF

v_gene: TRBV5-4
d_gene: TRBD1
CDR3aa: CASSPGTGGVNTEAFF

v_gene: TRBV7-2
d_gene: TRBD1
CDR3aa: CASSLKTGAGNTEAFF

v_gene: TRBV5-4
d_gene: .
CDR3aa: CASSLWAVGTEAFF

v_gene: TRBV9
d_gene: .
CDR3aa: CASSEPGNEQFF

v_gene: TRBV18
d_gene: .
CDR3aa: CASSPAGNTEAFF

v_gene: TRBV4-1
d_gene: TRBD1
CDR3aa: CASSQGWTGGNGYTF

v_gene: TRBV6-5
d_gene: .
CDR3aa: CASTQGNEQFF

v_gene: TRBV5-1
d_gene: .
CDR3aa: CASSFQTGPGNTIYF

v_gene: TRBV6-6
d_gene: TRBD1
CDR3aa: CASYSQGATTDTQYF

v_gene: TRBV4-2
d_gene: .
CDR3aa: CASSQDNYVRPNYGYTF

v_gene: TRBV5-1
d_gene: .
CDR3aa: CASYNTGELFF

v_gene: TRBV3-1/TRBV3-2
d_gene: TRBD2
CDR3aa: CASSNVPRGAGELFF

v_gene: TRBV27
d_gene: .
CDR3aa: CASSLGIGVRELFF

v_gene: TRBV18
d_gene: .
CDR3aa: CASSRQVDTGELFF

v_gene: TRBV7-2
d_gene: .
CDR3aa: CASSLARYADTQYF

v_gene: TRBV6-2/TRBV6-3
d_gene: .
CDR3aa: CASSPRLASTDTQYF

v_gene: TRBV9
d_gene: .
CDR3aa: CASSVGFGSGPTYEQYF

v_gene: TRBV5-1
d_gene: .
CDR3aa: CASSRTAPNTEAFF

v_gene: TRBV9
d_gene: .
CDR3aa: CASSVEPSKYQETQYF